The sequence of this T cell receptor (beta chain) was determined in a study of blood T cells in healthy people across ages. Study-wide results and caveats: Per million T cells, TCR beta diversity dropped about linearly as age rose.

A J-beta primer mix and a sample-barcoded 5' primer were used in a second PCR of roughly 6 to 12 cycles. MiXCR, applied by TCRdb to the 5' RACE reads, yields one record per CDR3 protein. The data show more than 1,400,000 distinct CDR3 sequences, roughly 45% seen once. In germline, CDR1 is SGHTA, CDR2 FQGNSA. Between the trimmed V and J ends, which lost 5 bases and 4 bases, there was a span of 11 bases. The CDR3 contains 13 residues. Notes on this clonotype: Its antigen is currently unknown.

The chain joins TRBV7-2 to TRBJ2-5; D might be TRBD2 (5 bases). Sample: blood. The sequence derives from a woman aged 18-29 years in good health. The CDR3, as DNA: TGTGCCAGCAGCGCGGGCACTAGAGAGACCCAGTACTTC. Translating gives CASSAGTRETQYF.